In its sample, the clone carrying this T cell receptor beta chain was seen once. In the original processing: It was from reference gene primer amplification that nucleated cell counts were estimated. The table came from immunoSEQ multiplex PCR; TCRdb's copy has only in-frame clones and leaves some out. V, J and clone size were drawn from that table, and D and trimming were deduced from the DNA. The sample records about 170,000 clones, around 83% being singletons. The data are from a study of blood T cell repertoires in COVID-19. Study information: Sites in the United States, Italy and Spain provided acute and convalescent COVID-19 samples. T cells, B-cell-depleted T cells, or PBMCs supplied cDNA or gDNA.

The specimen sequenced was peripheral blood. This TCR derives from a woman in her 70s who had recovered from COVID-19.

This CDR3 is CASSQTDRGRSPLHF. The DNA of the CDR3 is TGCGCCAGCAGCCAAACCGACAGGGGGCGTTCACCCCTCCACTTT. The chain has TRBV4-3 and TRBJ1-6; TRBD1 aligns across 10 bases. Unmatched junction bases numbered 4, after V lost 2 bases and J lost 9 bases. The CDR3 sequence is 15 residues long. Germline CDR1 and CDR2: LGHNA and YSLEER.